These 3 T cell receptor beta chains originate from one sample sequenced in a study of identical twins. TCRdb recomputed calls from the 5' RACE reads with MiXCR, one row per CDR3 protein. The sample lists 250,000 to 300,000 distinct CDR3 sequences, 7.5% to 9.5% seen once, with under 7.5% in the top ten. These data were likewise used in another study, on yellow fever vaccine responses in identical twins.

The sequencing input was CD8+ T cells sorted from blood. The receptors were gathered from a woman aged 18-29 years in good health.

This clonotype showed up many times. The chain links TRBV11-2 to TRBJ2-3, with no clear D. V was clipped by 3 bases and J by 2 bases, with 3 bases between them. The CDR3 is 12 residues long. Germline V gives CDR1 SGHAT, CDR2 FQNNGV. This chain's CDR3 is CASSFDTDTQYF. Written as DNA, the CDR3 is TGTGCCAGCAGCTTTGACACAGATACGCAGTATTTT.

The chain carries TRBV4-2 and TRBJ2-1, with 7 bases identical to TRBD1. Trimming at V came to 3 bases and at J to 8 bases, leaving 13 bases not matched to a gene. The CDR3 spans 16 residues. Germline V lookup: CDR1 LGHNA, CDR2 YNFKEQ. The CDR3 nucleotides read TGTGCCAGCAGCCAGCGGGCCCAGGGGGATTTCCATGAGCAGTTCTTC. Protein product: CASSQRAQGDFHEQFF.

The chain has TRBV11-2 and TRBJ2-5; D uncertain. V was shortened by 5 bases and J by 5 bases, with 12 bases between the two germline ends. CDR1 and CDR2 (germline): SGHAT, FQNNGV. This CDR3 spans 13 amino acids. This CDR3 reads CASSPLPHETQYF. Here the CDR3 DNA reads TGTGCCAGCAGCCCCCTCCCCCACGAGACCCAGTACTTC. The full variable domain, with the rest looked up from reference TRBV11-2 and TRBJ2-5, is EAGVAQSPRYKIIEKRQSVAFWCNPISGHATLYWYQQILGQGPKLLIQFQNNGVVDDSQLPKDRFSAERLKGVDSTLKIQPAKLEDSAVYLCASSPLPHETQYFGPGTRLLVL.